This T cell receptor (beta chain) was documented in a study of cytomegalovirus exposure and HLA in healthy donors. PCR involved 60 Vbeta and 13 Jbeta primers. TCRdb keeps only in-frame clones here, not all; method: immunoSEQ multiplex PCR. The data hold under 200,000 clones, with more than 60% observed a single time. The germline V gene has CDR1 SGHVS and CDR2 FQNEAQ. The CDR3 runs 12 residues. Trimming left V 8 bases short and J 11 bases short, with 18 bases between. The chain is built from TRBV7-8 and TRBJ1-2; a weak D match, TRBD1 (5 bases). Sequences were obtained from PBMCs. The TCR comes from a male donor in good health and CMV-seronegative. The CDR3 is CASAPKAGWYTF. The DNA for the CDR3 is TGTGCCAGCGCACCCAAGGCAGGGTGGTACACCTTC.